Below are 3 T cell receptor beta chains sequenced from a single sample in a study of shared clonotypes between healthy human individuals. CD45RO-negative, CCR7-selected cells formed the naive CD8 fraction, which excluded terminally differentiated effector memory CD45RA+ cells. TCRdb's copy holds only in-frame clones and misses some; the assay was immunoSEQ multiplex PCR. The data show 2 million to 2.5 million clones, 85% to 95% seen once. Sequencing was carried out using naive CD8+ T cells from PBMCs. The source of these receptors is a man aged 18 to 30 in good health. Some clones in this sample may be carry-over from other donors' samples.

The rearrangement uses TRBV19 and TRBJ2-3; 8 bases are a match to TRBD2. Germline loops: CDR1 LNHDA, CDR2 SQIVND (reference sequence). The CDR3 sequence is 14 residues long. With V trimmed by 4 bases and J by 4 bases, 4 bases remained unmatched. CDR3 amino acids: CASSSGRSSDTQYF. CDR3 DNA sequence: TGTGCCAGTAGTAGCGGGAGGAGTTCAGATACGCAGTATTTT.

In DNA, the CDR3 is TGTGCCACCTCGACAGGGGTCAGCCATGGCTACACCTTC. It specifies CATSTGVSHGYTF. The chain carries TRBV19 and TRBJ1-2; TRBD1 matches 8 bases. V shed 10 bases and J 6 bases; nucleotides not matched to a gene: 10. Germline loops: CDR1 LNHDA, CDR2 SQIVND (reference sequence). The CDR3 has 13 amino acids.

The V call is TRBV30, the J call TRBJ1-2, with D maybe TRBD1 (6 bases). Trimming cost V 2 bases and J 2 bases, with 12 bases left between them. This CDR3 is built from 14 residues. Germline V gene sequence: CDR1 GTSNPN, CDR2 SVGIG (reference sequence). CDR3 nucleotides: TGTGCCTGGAGTTTCGAGGGGGGGAACTATGGCTACACCTTC. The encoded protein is CAWSFEGGNYGYTF.